The 25 T cell receptor beta chains listed next were all sequenced from one sample in a study of T cells after yellow fever vaccination. TCRdb recomputed calls from the 5' RACE reads with MiXCR, one row per CDR3 protein. The sample records more than 300,000 distinct CDR3 sequences, around 11% being singletons. The material sequenced was CD4+ T cells sorted from PBMCs, taken 45 days after the yellow fever booster vaccination. These receptors came from a man aged 18 to 35 who received the YFV17D yellow fever vaccine.

This clonotype occurred many times. The chain employs TRBV20-1 and TRBJ1-5; D unresolved. The ends were cut back, 5 bases at V and 0 bases at J, with 11 bases in the middle. Germline V lookup: CDR1 DFQATT, CDR2 SNEGSKA (reference sequence). The length of the CDR3 is 14 residues. The CDR3 bases are TGCAGTGCTCAACCGCCTTATAGCAATCAGCCCCAGCATTTT. Encoded protein: CSAQPPYSNQPQHF.

This sequence joins TRBV14 and TRBJ1-2; TRBD1 aligns across 9 bases. V dropped 4 bases and J dropped 6; count of bases not matched to a gene: 3. The CDR3 length is 13 residues. CDR1 and CDR2 from the germline V gene are SGHDN and FVKESK. The CDR3 nucleotides are TGTGCCAGCAGCCCACAGGGGGCTCATGGCTACACCTTC. Residues: CASSPQGAHGYTF.

This clonotype was seen more than once but under ten times. V usage is TRBV12-3 or TRBV12-4 and J usage is TRBJ2-7; 8 bases are shared with TRBD1. The CDR3 has 15 residues. Trimming took 2 bases from V and 5 from J; bases not matched to a gene: 8. Written as DNA, the CDR3 is TGTGCCAGCAGTTTAAAACAGGGGGTAGCGGACGAGCAGTACTTC. It encodes CASSLKQGVADEQYF.

The genes are TRBV10-3 and TRBJ1-2; no reliable D call. CDR3 size: 12 residues. Germline CDR1 is ENHRY and CDR2 is SYGVKD. Deletions cut 5 bases from V and 2 bases from J, with 6 bases between. The CDR3 bases are TGTGCCATCAGTAGTCAGAACTATGGCTACACCTTC. Its protein is CAISSQNYGYTF.

The table lists this clonotype with a few counts. The chain couples TRBV10-3 to TRBJ2-2; 7 bases agree with TRBD1. V was clipped by 6 bases and J by 6 bases; unmatched bases: 16. The CDR3 extends over 17 amino acids. Looked up from germline, CDR1 is ENHRY and CDR2 is SYGVKD. The CDR3 bases are TGTGCCATCAGCCAGGGGGAAGGGGTTGTAGAGTCCGGGGAGCTGTTTTTT. Residues: CAISQGEGVVESGELFF.

There are a few counts of this clonotype. The chain couples TRBV25-1 to TRBJ2-3, with D possibly called TRBD1 or TRBD2 (7 bases each). The germline gives CDR1 MGHDK, CDR2 SYGVNS. This CDR3 spans 16 amino acids. V lost 1 base to trimming and J lost 4 bases, with 15 bases between them. CDR3 coding DNA: TGTGCCAGCAGTGAATGGGGGGGAGGGGGCGCAGATACGCAGTATTTT. This encodes CASSEWGGGGADTQYF. The full variable domain, its missing parts supplied by reference TRBV25-1 and TRBJ2-3, is EADIYQTPRYLVIGTGKKITLECSQTMGHDKMYWYQQDPGMELHLIHYSYGVNSTEKGDLSSESTVSRIRTEHFPLTLESARPSHTSQYLCASSEWGGGGADTQYFGPGTRLTVL.

This clonotype was counted only a few times. The chain links TRBV7-9 to TRBJ2-5; 8 nucleotides line up with TRBD1. After removal of 10 bases from V and 4 bases from J, the junction contained 2 bases not matched to a gene. Germline CDR1 SEHNR, CDR2 FQNEAQ (reference sequence). The CDR3 runs to 11 residues. The CDR3 here is CAMQGAETQYF. The DNA of the CDR3 is TGTGCCATGCAGGGGGCAGAGACCCAGTACTTC.

The V call is TRBV6-2 or TRBV6-3, the J call TRBJ2-3; D unresolved. The germline V and J ends were trimmed by 7 bases and 0 bases, with 14 bases remaining between them. Looked up from germline, CDR1 is MNHEY and CDR2 is SVGEGT. The CDR3 totals 15 residues. CDR3: CASTTHDTSTDTQYF. The CDR3, as DNA: TGTGCCAGCACGACTCATGACACTAGCACAGATACGCAGTATTTT.

The chain joins TRBV28 to TRBJ2-3; TRBD1 agrees at 8 bases. The CDR3 covers 13 residues. Germline CDR1 and CDR2: MDHEN and SYDVKM. The junction had 8 bases not matched to a gene; V was cut back by 9 bases and J by 6 bases. The CDR3 here is CASRQGRSDTQYF. The CDR3 DNA sequence: TGTGCCAGTAGACAGGGGCGAAGTGATACGCAGTATTTT. The variable domain in full, with the rest retrieved from reference TRBV28 and TRBJ2-3, is DVKVTQSSRYLVKRTGEKVFLECVQDMDHENMFWYRQDPGLGLRLIYFSYDVKMKEKGDIPEGYSVSREKKERFSLILESASTNQTSMYLCASRQGRSDTQYFGPGTRLTVL.

This clonotype has ten or more counts. The chain links TRBV5-1 to TRBJ1-1, with D possibly being TRBD1 (6 bases). Trimming left V 1 base short and J 7 bases short, with 17 bases between. CDR1 and CDR2 from the germline V gene are SGHRS and YFSETQ. This CDR3 region has 15 residues. The CDR3, as DNA: TGCGCCAGCAGCTTGCTAATGTCTGGGACACTTGAAGCTTTCTTT. Protein product: CASSLLMSGTLEAFF.

This clonotype was found many times. V usage is TRBV20-1 and J usage is TRBJ2-7, with D perhaps being TRBD1 or TRBD2 (6 bases each). Per the germline V gene, CDR1 is DFQATT and CDR2 is SNEGSKA (reference sequence). The CDR3 loop spans 14 amino acids. V lost 0 bases and J lost 7, with 16 bases in between. As DNA, the CDR3 is TGCAGTGCTAGAGATGGCCGGGGGCCCCTAGAGCAGTACTTC. Amino acids: CSARDGRGPLEQYF.

This clonotype has only a few counts. The CDR3 spells CASSTLHGDGYTF. CDR3 in DNA: TGTGCCAGCAGCACCCTTCACGGGGATGGCTACACCTTC. This chain links TRBV7-2 with TRBJ1-2; D unclear. Germline V gene data show CDR1 as SGHTA and CDR2 as FQGNSA. V was shortened by 5 bases and J by 6 bases, with 13 bases between the two germline ends. The CDR3 runs to 13 residues.

The chain couples TRBV24-1 to TRBJ1-2; TRBD1 matches at 7 bases. Germline V gene data show CDR1 as KGHDR and CDR2 as SFDVKD. The CDR3 runs to 13 residues. V lost 3 bases to trimming and J lost 8 bases; unmatched junction nucleotides: 5. For the CDR3, the DNA is TGTGCCACCAGTGATGACAGGGCGGGGGGCTACACCTTC. Amino acid sequence: CATSDDRAGGYTF.

V and J are TRBV7-2 and TRBJ2-1; no reliable D call. The CDR3 spans 14 residues. The V and J ends lost 5 bases and 4 bases respectively, with 12 bases between them. Germline V lookup: CDR1 SGHTA, CDR2 FQGNSA. CDR3 sequence: CASSLNFPYNEQFF. CDR3 coding DNA: TGTGCCAGCAGCCTGAACTTCCCGTACAATGAGCAGTTCTTC.

This clonotype was detected ten times or more. This rearrangement joins TRBV5-1 to TRBJ1-1; perhaps TRBD1 as D (6 bases). The CDR3 runs to 13 residues. The germline V and J ends were trimmed by 4 bases and 7 bases, with 14 bases remaining between them. Germline V gene lookup returns CDR1 SGHRS and CDR2 YFSETQ. The CDR3 sequence is CASSQQGINEAFF. CDR3 nucleotides: TGCGCCAGCAGCCAGCAGGGGATTAATGAAGCTTTCTTT.

The chain has TRBV20-1 and TRBJ2-3, with 11 bases lining up with TRBD2. CDR3 length: 17 residues. CDR1 and CDR2 (germline): DFQATT, SNEGSKA (reference sequence). J gave up 3 bases and V 3 bases, and 11 bases lay outside the gene matches. The CDR3 loop is CSASTGLAGGRTDTQYF. The CDR3 nucleotides read TGCAGTGCTAGTACGGGGCTAGCGGGGGGCCGTACAGATACGCAGTATTTT.

This chain joins TRBV20-1 and TRBJ2-5; maybe TRBD2 (6 bases). The CDR3 runs to 12 residues. Looked up from germline, CDR1 is DFQATT and CDR2 is SNEGSKA (reference sequence). Trimming took off 1 base at V and 5 bases at J, with 8 bases between the two ends. In DNA, the CDR3 is TGCAGTGCTAGAGCCCGGGGGGAGACCCAGTACTTC. Translation gives CSARARGETQYF.

The sample holds a few counts of this clonotype. A read error may produce the germline difference seen at one junction end. The chain carries TRBV20-1 and TRBJ2-1; D is possibly TRBD2 (5 bases). The CDR3 totals 14 residues. The germline V gene encodes CDR1 DFQATT and CDR2 SNEGSKA (reference sequence). This CDR3 is CSAREGRMYNEQFF. The CDR3 nucleotides read TGCAGTGCGAGAGAGGGCCGTATGTACAATGAGCAGTTCTTC.

The chain employs TRBV9 and TRBJ2-7, with D uncertain. The CDR3 sequence is 10 residues long. Trimming removed 1 base at V and 4 bases at J, with 0 bases between. Germline V gene data show CDR1 as SGDLS and CDR2 as YYNGEE. The CDR3 DNA sequence: TGTGCCAGCAGCGTATACGAGCAGTACGTC. It yields the protein CASSVYEQYV.

This clonotype was observed a few times. The chain carries TRBV11-2 and TRBJ2-7; 10 bases line up with TRBD1. Trimming cost V 7 bases and J 4 bases; bases outside gene matches: 13. The CDR3 totals 16 residues. Germline V gene lookup returns CDR1 SGHAT and CDR2 FQNNGV. CDR3 nucleotide sequence: TGTGCCAGCATCCAGGGTAGGGGACAGGGGAATTACGAGCAGTACGTC. Its translation is CASIQGRGQGNYEQYV.

The table lists this clonotype with a few counts. This chain links TRBV20-1 with TRBJ2-7, with a weak D call TRBD2 (6 bases). Deletions cut 0 bases from V and 7 bases from J, with 19 bases between. The CDR3 totals 15 residues. The germline V gene has CDR1 DFQATT and CDR2 SNEGSKA (reference sequence). The CDR3 DNA reads as TGCAGTGCTAGAGATCCACGGGGGTCGGGGTGGGAGCAGTACTTC. Translation gives CSARDPRGSGWEQYF.

There are a few counts of this clonotype. The rearrangement joins TRBV12-5 to TRBJ2-1; possibly TRBD1 or TRBD2 for D (6 bases each). In germline, CDR1 is LGHNT, CDR2 FRNRAP. CDR3 length: 14 residues. V lost 2 bases, J lost 2 bases, and 7 bases lay in between. The CDR3, as DNA: TGTGCTAGTGGTTTGCGGGGGCCCTACAATGAGCAGTTCTTC. It is translated as CASGLRGPYNEQFF.

This clonotype has more than one count but fewer than ten. The chain combines TRBV3-1 with TRBJ1-1; the D gene is possibly TRBD1 (6 bases). Germline lookup yields CDR1 LGHDT and CDR2 YNNKEL (reference sequence). V was trimmed by 3 bases and J by 3 bases, leaving 11 bases between them. There are 14 residues in the CDR3. The CDR3 sequence is CASSQNRDYTEAFF. DNA of the CDR3: TGTGCCAGCAGCCAGAACAGGGACTACACTGAAGCTTTCTTT.

V usage is TRBV2 and J usage is TRBJ2-3; a weak D match, TRBD1 (6 bases). The germline CDR1 and CDR2 sequences are SNHLY and FYNNEI. This CDR3 contains 13 residues. The V and J ends lost 8 bases and 4 bases respectively, with 13 bases between them. The CDR3 region has the DNA TGTGCCAGCGCGAGGGGGATTCCAGATACGCAGTATTTT. Amino acids: CASARGIPDTQYF.

The chain has TRBV6-2 or TRBV6-3 and TRBJ2-5, with 7 bases lining up with TRBD1. This CDR3 has 13 residues. CDR1 is MNHEY, CDR2 SVGEGT, per germline. V was pared by 10 bases and J by 3 bases, with 8 bases of the junction left unmatched. The DNA for the CDR3 is TGTGCCACCGCCGGGACAGTCAAAGAGACCCAGTACTTC. Translating gives CATAGTVKETQYF.